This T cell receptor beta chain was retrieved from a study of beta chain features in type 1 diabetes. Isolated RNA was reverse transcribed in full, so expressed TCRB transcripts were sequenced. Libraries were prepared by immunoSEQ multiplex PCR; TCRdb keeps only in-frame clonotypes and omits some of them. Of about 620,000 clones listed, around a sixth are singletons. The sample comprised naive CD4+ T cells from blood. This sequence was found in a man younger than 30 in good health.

The CDR3 protein is CASSQEGGRADNEQFF. The CDR3 DNA reads TGCGCCAGCAGCCAAGAAGGCGGGAGGGCCGACAATGAGCAGTTCTTC. The chain employs TRBV4-3 and TRBJ2-1; 9 bases are shared with TRBD2. This CDR3 has 16 amino acids. Germline CDR1 and CDR2: LGHNA and YSLEER. With V trimmed by 0 bases and J by 5 bases, 5 bases remained unmatched.